The 22 T cell receptor beta chains presented below share a single source sample, sequenced in a study of blood T cell repertoires in COVID-19. Generated by immunoSEQ multiplex PCR, the TCRdb table keeps only in-frame clones and is missing some. The profile covers around 190,000 clones, with 88% appearing a single time and around 1.5% taken by the ten largest. Input material: peripheral blood. These receptors all stem from a man younger than 35 with active or convalescent COVID-19.

The chain has TRBV7-3 and TRBJ2-2; unclear D gene. Trimming pared 1 base from V and 6 bases from J, leaving 6 bases between. Germline values: CDR1 SGHTA, CDR2 FQGTGA. The CDR3 loop spans 13 amino acids. CDR3 region: CASSLIEAGELFF. CDR3 in DNA: TGTGCCAGCAGCTTAATCGAGGCCGGGGAGCTGTTTTTT.

This chain connects TRBV12-5 to TRBJ1-2; 7 positions agree with TRBD1. Germline assignment: CDR1 LGHNT and CDR2 FRNRAP. The CDR3 spans 15 residues. Unmatched junction bases numbered 13, after V lost 4 bases and J lost 8 bases. CDR3 in amino acids: CASGSFATGLGGYTF. For the CDR3, the DNA is TGTGCTAGTGGTTCCTTCGCGACAGGGCTGGGAGGCTACACCTTC.

V and J are TRBV9 and TRBJ1-1; D uncertain. Germline CDR1 is SGDLS and CDR2 is YYNGEE. CDR3 length: 13 amino acids. V dropped 0 bases and J dropped 6 bases, with 9 bases sitting between them. CDR3 sequence reads: CASSVVYGAEAFF. The CDR3 DNA sequence: TGTGCCAGCAGCGTAGTCTACGGTGCTGAAGCTTTCTTT.

This clone showed up just once. The CDR3 region has the DNA TGTGCCAGCAGTGAGCCTATTAGCTACGAGCAGTACTTC. Translated, it gives CASSEPISYEQYF. The V call is TRBV25-1, the J call TRBJ2-7; D not certain. The CDR3 has 13 residues. Germline CDR1 is MGHDK and CDR2 is SYGVNS. Trimming removed 3 bases at V and 3 bases at J, with 9 bases between.

The chain has TRBV19 and TRBJ1-4; D unclear. This CDR3 contains 15 residues. Germline V CDR1 and CDR2: LNHDA, SQIVND (reference sequence). V was clipped by 4 bases and J by 0 bases, with 9 bases between them. CDR3 bases: TGTGCCAGTAGTAGTTCCCCTGCAACTAATGAAAAACTGTTTTTT. Translation: CASSSSPATNEKLFF.

This clone appeared a single time. This chain connects TRBV5-6 to TRBJ1-2, with 7 positions matching TRBD1. Germline V gives CDR1 SGHDT, CDR2 YYEEEE. The CDR3 totals 13 residues. With 4 bases clipped from V and 8 bases from J, the junction kept 8 bases outside the gene matches. The DNA for the CDR3 is TGTGCCAGCAGCCGTGACAGGGTAGGAGGCTACACCTTC. Residues: CASSRDRVGGYTF.

The chain recombines TRBV6-2 or TRBV6-3 with TRBJ2-2; no firm D call. With 4 bases removed from V and 6 bases from J, the gap between germline ends came to 9 bases. Germline CDR1 is MNHEY and CDR2 is SVGEGT. This CDR3 has 13 residues. CDR3 residues: CASSWVQAGELFF. The CDR3, as DNA: TGTGCCAGCAGTTGGGTTCAGGCCGGGGAGCTGTTTTTT.

The chain carries TRBV18 and TRBJ1-1; D is unresolved. V gave up 0 bases and J gave up 5 bases, with 10 bases separating them. Germline CDR1 KGHSH, CDR2 LQKENI. CDR3 length equals 14 residues. CDR3 DNA: TGTGCCAGCTCACCACCGTCGGGTTTGACTGAAGCTTTCTTT. It translates to CASSPPSGLTEAFF.

This clone appeared a single time. This sequence joins TRBV15 and TRBJ1-1; TRBD1 agrees at 7 bases. This CDR3 has 15 amino acids. The trim removed 9 bases at V and 3 bases at J, leaving 13 bases unmatched. CDR1 and CDR2 from the germline V gene are LNHNV and YYDKDF (reference sequence). DNA of the CDR3: TGTGCCACGCGAAAGGAGACAGGGCGGGACACTGAAGCTTTCTTT. This gives the protein CATRKETGRDTEAFF.

The chain recombines TRBV18 with TRBJ2-2; D may be TRBD2 (5 bases). This CDR3 is built from 14 residues. Germline-derived CDR1 and CDR2 are KGHSH and LQKENI. The germline V and J ends were trimmed by 8 bases and 5 bases, with 15 bases remaining between them. The CDR3 reads CASHTLRDTGELFF. For the CDR3, the DNA is TGTGCCAGCCATACATTGAGGGATACCGGGGAGCTGTTTTTT.

J is TRBJ2-7 and V is TRBV6-4, with 10 positions matching TRBD1. V lost 6 bases and J lost 3; bases outside the gene matches: 2. CDR1 and CDR2 from the germline V gene are MRHNA and SNTAGT. CDR3 length: 13 amino acids. CDR3 DNA sequence: TGTGCCAGCAGCCGGGACAGGGGCTACGAGCAGTACTTC. It yields the protein CASSRDRGYEQYF.

The chain carries TRBV5-8 and TRBJ1-1; D is possibly TRBD1 (5 bases). Germline V gene lookup returns CDR1 SGHTS and CDR2 YDEGEE. Trimming shortened V by 4 bases and J by 2 bases, and 15 bases separated the two germline ends. The CDR3 is 15 residues long. The CDR3 bases are TGTGCCAGCAGCCCTCTTCGCACAGGTAACACTGAAGCTTTCTTT. This codes for CASSPLRTGNTEAFF. Variable domain in full (rest from reference TRBV5-8 and TRBJ1-1): EAGVTQSPTHLIKTRGQQATLRCSPISGHTSVYWYQQALGLGLQFLLWYDEGEERNRGNFPPRFSGRQFPNYSSELNVNALELEDSALYLCASSPLRTGNTEAFFGQGTRLTVV.

V is TRBV24-1 and J is TRBJ2-3, with TRBD1 matching 8 bases. Trimming removed 3 bases from V and 4 bases from J; junction bases left unmatched: 2. The CDR3 is 14 residues long. Germline assignment: CDR1 KGHDR and CDR2 SFDVKD. This CDR3 reads CATSDPGGADTQYF. The CDR3 DNA follows: TGTGCCACCAGTGATCCAGGGGGCGCAGATACGCAGTATTTT.

The chain employs TRBV2 and TRBJ1-2; weak D call: TRBD1 (6 bases). The germline V gene has CDR1 SNHLY and CDR2 FYNNEI. CDR3 length: 14 amino acids. Trimming shortened V by 7 bases and J by 8 bases, and 20 bases separated the two germline ends. The CDR3 nucleotides read TGTGCCAGCACCCTCACATCGGGGGGCGCGGGCTACACCTTC. Its protein product is CASTLTSGGAGYTF.

This clone turned up a few times. The chain combines TRBV3-1 (or the pseudogene TRBV3-2) with TRBJ2-7, with no clear D. The CDR3 is made up of 14 amino acids. V was shortened by 0 bases and J by 4 bases, with 10 bases between the two germline ends. Germline-derived CDR1 and CDR2 are LGHDT and YNNKEL (reference sequence). The CDR3 loop reads CASSQDLQSYEQYF. In DNA form, the CDR3 reads TGTGCCAGCAGCCAAGATCTTCAGTCATACGAGCAGTACTTC.

The chain employs TRBV5-1 and TRBJ1-6; 9 bases are a match to TRBD1. The length of the CDR3 is 15 residues. V gave up 4 bases and J gave up 7 bases; unmatched junction bases: 6. The germline V gene has CDR1 SGHRS and CDR2 YFSETQ. The DNA for the CDR3 is TGCGCCAGCAGCGGGGGGACAGGGTTCAATTCACCCCTCCACTTT. Translating gives CASSGGTGFNSPLHF.

About this clone: It may be a read error: a sequence one base away is much more abundant. The same CDR3 is also encoded by other DNA sequences in this sample. This chain links TRBV11-2 with TRBJ1-1, with D possibly TRBD1 on 5 matching bases. Germline lookup yields CDR1 SGHAT and CDR2 FQNNGV. CDR3 size: 13 residues. V was pared by 3 bases and J by 1 base, with 6 bases between. The CDR3 is CASSLGRNTEAFF. The CDR3 region has the DNA TGTGCCAGCAGCTTGGGGCGGAACACTGAAGCTTTCTTT.

The chain links TRBV5-1 to TRBJ2-5; TRBD1 aligns across 7 bases. CDR3 length equals 13 residues. Germline CDR1 is SGHRS and CDR2 is YFSETQ. The V segment lost 4 bases and the J segment 4 bases; nucleotides outside the gene matches: 4. The CDR3 coding sequence is TGCGCCAGCAGCGACAGGGTAGGAGAGACCCAGTACTTC. Translation gives CASSDRVGETQYF.

This chain connects TRBV7-6 to TRBJ1-1; D call uncertain. The CDR3 runs to 13 residues. Trimming stripped 2 bases from V and 1 base from J, with 5 bases between. Germline loops: CDR1 SGHVS, CDR2 FNYEAQ. CDR3 residues: CASSLKANTEAFF. The CDR3 DNA sequence: TGTGCCAGCAGCTTAAAAGCGAACACTGAAGCTTTCTTT.

This chain connects TRBV6-1 to TRBJ1-2; TRBD1 aligns across 8 bases. V dropped 0 bases and J dropped 1; count of bases not matched to a gene: 4. The CDR3 has 16 residues. Germline values: CDR1 MNHNS, CDR2 SASEGT. The CDR3 here is CASSEAWTGYNYGYTF. CDR3 nucleotides: TGTGCCAGCAGTGAAGCGTGGACAGGGTATAACTATGGCTACACCTTC.

V and J are TRBV7-8 and TRBJ1-3; 7 positions match TRBD1. This CDR3 region has 19 residues. The germline gives CDR1 SGHVS, CDR2 FQNEAQ. J was trimmed by 0 bases and V by 1 base; bases with no gene match: 12. The CDR3 sequence: CASSLGPGTELSSGNTIYF. CDR3 nucleotides: TGTGCCAGCAGCTTAGGCCCCGGGACAGAATTAAGCTCTGGAAACACCATATATTTT.

The chain is built from TRBV3-1 (or the pseudogene TRBV3-2) and TRBJ1-2; no reliable D call. CDR3 size: 12 residues. The germline V gene encodes CDR1 LGHDT and CDR2 YNNKEL (reference sequence). The V and J ends lost 3 bases and 2 bases respectively, with 4 bases between them. CDR3 sequence: CASSQTNYGYTF. The CDR3 nucleotides read TGTGCCAGCAGCCAGACAAACTATGGCTACACCTTC.